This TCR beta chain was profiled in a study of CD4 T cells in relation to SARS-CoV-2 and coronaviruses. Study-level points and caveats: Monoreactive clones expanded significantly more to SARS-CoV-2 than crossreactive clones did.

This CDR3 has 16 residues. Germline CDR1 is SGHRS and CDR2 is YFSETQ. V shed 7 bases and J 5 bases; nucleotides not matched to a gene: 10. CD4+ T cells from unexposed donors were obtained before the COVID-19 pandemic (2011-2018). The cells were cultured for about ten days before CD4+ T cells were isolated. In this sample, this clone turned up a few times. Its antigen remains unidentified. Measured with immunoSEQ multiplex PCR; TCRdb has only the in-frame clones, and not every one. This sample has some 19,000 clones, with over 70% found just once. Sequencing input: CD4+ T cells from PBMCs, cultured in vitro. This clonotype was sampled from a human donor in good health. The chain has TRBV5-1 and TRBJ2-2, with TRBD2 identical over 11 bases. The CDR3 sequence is CASGLGLAGETGELFF. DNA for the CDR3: TGCGCCAGCGGGTTAGGACTAGCGGGTGAGACCGGGGAGCTGTTTTTT.